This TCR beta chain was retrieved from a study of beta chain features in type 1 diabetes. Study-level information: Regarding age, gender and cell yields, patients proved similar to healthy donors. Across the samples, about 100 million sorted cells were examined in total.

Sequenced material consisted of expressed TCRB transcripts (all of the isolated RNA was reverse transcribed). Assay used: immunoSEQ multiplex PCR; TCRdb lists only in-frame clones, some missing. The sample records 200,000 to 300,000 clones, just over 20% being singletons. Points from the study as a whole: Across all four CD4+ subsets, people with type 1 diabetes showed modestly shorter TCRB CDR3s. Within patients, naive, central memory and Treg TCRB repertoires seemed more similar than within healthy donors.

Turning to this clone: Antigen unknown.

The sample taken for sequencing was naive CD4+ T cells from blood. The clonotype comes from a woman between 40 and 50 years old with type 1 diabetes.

The CDR3 nucleotides are TGTGCCAGCAGCTTGAACAGGGGCTACGAGCAGTACTTC. It is translated as CASSLNRGYEQYF. The chain uses TRBV7-8 and TRBJ2-7; TRBD1 aligns across 7 bases. Germline trimming cut 3 bases from V and 3 bases from J; bases unmatched to any gene: 2. This CDR3 has 13 residues. Germline V lookup: CDR1 SGHVS, CDR2 FQNEAQ.